The clone carrying this TCR beta chain turned up a few times. Its antigen is currently unknown. The CDR3 has 14 amino acids. The ends lost 5 bases at V and 6 bases at J; junction bases unmatched: 5. Germline CDR1 MNHNS, CDR2 SASEGT. These data originate in a study of T cell repertoires in cytomegalovirus infection. The study, taken as a whole, reports: HLA-C-restricted TCR beta clonotypes specific for CMV led the ex vivo response.

TCRdb re-called the reads through MiXCR, storing one row per CDR3 protein. This sample yields about 25,000 distinct CDR3 sequences, of which around 21% are seen a single time; roughly nine tenths belongs to the top ten. V and J are TRBV6-1 and TRBJ2-7; TRBD1 matches 12 bases. Sequenced material: CD8+ T cells from cultured PBMCs, taken from culture after CMV antigen stimulation. This receptor was identified in a human donor in good health (CMV status not recorded). Some clones in this sample may be carry-over from other donors' samples. CDR3 nucleotide sequence: TGTGCCAGCAGTTCCGGGACAGGGGGCAGCGAGCAGTACTTC. Protein: CASSSGTGGSEQYF.